The 6 T cell receptor beta chains below come from one sample, sequenced in a study of radiation and T cells in renal cell carcinoma. Time point noted: baseline pretreatment blood. Described treatment: 15 Gy SBRT to primary tumor, nephrectomy 4 weeks later. Assay: immunoSEQ multiplex PCR; the TCRdb copy retains only in-frame clones and omits some. The sample includes around 140,000 clones, 75% to 90% of them seen just once. The input for sequencing was blood, taken from a patient whose treatment included radiotherapy and nephrectomy. All receptors come from a woman aged 50 to 60 with renal cell carcinoma.

The chain has TRBV9 and TRBJ1-1, with 8 bases aligning to TRBD1. The ends lost 4 bases at V and 4 bases at J; junction bases unmatched: 15. The CDR3 spans 17 residues. The germline V gene has CDR1 SGDLS and CDR2 YYNGEE. Written as DNA, the CDR3 is TGTGCCAGCAGCCCCCGAGCAGGGGGCGGCAGGAGCACTGAAGCTTTCTTT. It specifies CASSPRAGGGRSTEAFF.

This sequence joins TRBV4-3 and TRBJ1-1; D is uncertain. The CDR3 covers 14 residues. The V and J ends lost 0 bases and 3 bases respectively, with 8 bases between them. Germline values: CDR1 LGHNA, CDR2 YSLEER. CDR3 amino acids: CASSQDLADTEAFF. For the CDR3, the DNA is TGCGCCAGCAGCCAAGACCTGGCAGACACTGAAGCTTTCTTT.

This clone was counted once. This chain uses TRBV9 with TRBJ1-4; D may be TRBD1 (6 bases). Germline lookup yields CDR1 SGDLS and CDR2 YYNGEE. This CDR3 region has 14 residues. V lost 1 base, J lost 7 bases, and 11 bases lay in between. In nucleotides, the CDR3 is TGTGCCAGCAGCGTACAGGGGATGGGTGAAAAACTGTTTTTT. Its translation is CASSVQGMGEKLFF. Full variable domain (outside the CDR3, taken from reference TRBV9 and TRBJ1-4): DSGVTQTPKHLITATGQRVTLRCSPRSGDLSVYWYQQSLDQGLQFLIQYYNGEERAKGNILERFSAQQFPDLHSELNLSSLELGDSALYFCASSVQGMGEKLFFGSGTQLSVL.

CDR3 coding DNA: TGCGCCAGCAGCCAAGAATGGAGGAACACCGGGGAGCTGTTTTTT. It encodes CASSQEWRNTGELFF. This sequence joins TRBV4-3 and TRBJ2-2, with D uncertain. The CDR3 consists of 15 residues. V was cut by 0 bases and J by 1 base, with 6 bases left in between. Germline assignment: CDR1 LGHNA and CDR2 YSLEER.

The genes are TRBV19 and TRBJ2-5; D is undetermined. The CDR3 runs 16 residues. V shed 5 bases and J shed 1 base, with 17 bases lying between them. Germline-derived CDR1 and CDR2 are LNHDA and SQIVND (reference sequence). CDR3 amino acids: CASSLQSRSPQETQYF. The CDR3 DNA follows: TGTGCCAGTAGTCTCCAATCGCGGAGCCCCCAAGAGACCCAGTACTTC.

This chain links TRBV2 with TRBJ2-7; D may be TRBD1 (5 bases). Germline values: CDR1 SNHLY, CDR2 FYNNEI. CDR3 length: 13 amino acids. Trimming stripped 7 bases from V and 3 bases from J, with 13 bases between. CDR3 DNA sequence: TGTGCCAGCAAGGGGAACACCTTCTACGAGCAGTACTTC. Protein product: CASKGNTFYEQYF.